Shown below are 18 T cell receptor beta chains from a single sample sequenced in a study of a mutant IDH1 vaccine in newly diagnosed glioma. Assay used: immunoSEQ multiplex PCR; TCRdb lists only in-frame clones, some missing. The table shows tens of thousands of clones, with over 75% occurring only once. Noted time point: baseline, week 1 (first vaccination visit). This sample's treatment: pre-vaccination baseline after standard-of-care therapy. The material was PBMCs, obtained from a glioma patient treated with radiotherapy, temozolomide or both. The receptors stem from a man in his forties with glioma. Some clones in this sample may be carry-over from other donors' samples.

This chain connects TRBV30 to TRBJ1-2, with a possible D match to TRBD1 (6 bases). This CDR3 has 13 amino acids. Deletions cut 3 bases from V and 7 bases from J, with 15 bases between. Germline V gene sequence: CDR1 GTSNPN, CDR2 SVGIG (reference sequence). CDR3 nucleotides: TGTGCCTGGAGGGAACAGGGAGTCGGTGGCTACACCTTC. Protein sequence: CAWREQGVGGYTF.

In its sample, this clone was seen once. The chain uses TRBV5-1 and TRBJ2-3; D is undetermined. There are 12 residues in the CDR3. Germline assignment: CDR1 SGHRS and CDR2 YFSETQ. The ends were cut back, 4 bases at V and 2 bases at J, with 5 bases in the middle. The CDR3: CASSKTTDTQYF. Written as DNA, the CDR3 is TGCGCCAGCAGCAAAACCACAGATACGCAGTATTTT.

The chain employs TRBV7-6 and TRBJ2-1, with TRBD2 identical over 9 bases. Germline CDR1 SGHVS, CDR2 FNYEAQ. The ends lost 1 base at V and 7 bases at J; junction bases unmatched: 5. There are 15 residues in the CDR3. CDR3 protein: CASSLGGTSRNEQFF. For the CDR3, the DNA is TGTGCCAGCAGCTTAGGAGGGACTAGCAGGAATGAGCAGTTCTTC.

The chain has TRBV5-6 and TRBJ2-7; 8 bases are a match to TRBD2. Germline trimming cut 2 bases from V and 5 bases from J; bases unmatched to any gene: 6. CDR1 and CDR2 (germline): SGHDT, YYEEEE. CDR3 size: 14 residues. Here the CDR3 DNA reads TGTGCCAGCAGCTTCGGGGGGGTCCCTAACGAGCAGTACTTC. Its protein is CASSFGGVPNEQYF.

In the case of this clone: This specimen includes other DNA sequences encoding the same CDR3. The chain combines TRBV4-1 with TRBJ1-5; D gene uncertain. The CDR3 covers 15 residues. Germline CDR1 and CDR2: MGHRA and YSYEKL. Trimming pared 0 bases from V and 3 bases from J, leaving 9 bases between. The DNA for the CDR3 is TGCGCCAGCAGCCAAGAAGGCAGATCCAATCAGCCCCAGCATTTT. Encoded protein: CASSQEGRSNQPQHF.

The DNA of the CDR3 is TGTGCCAGCAGTCGAGGGTTCTCCTATAATTCACCCCTCCACTTT. Amino acid sequence: CASSRGFSYNSPLHF. This chain connects TRBV6-5 to TRBJ1-6; D is undetermined. The germline CDR1 and CDR2 sequences are MNHEY and SVGAGI. The V and J ends lost 5 bases and 0 bases respectively, with 8 bases between them. The CDR3 is 15 amino acids.

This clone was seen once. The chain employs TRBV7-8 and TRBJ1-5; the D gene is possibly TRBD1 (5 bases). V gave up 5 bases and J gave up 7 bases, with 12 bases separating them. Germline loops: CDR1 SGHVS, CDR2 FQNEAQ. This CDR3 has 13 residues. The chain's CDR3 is CASSTRQLQPQHF. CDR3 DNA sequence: TGTGCCAGCAGCACTCGACAGCTACAGCCCCAGCATTTT.

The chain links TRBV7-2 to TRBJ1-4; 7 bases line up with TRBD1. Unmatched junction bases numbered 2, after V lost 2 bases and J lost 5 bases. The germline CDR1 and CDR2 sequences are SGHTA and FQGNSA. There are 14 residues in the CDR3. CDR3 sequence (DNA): TGTGCCAGCAGCTTATTGGGACAGAATGAAAAACTGTTTTTT. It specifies CASSLLGQNEKLFF.

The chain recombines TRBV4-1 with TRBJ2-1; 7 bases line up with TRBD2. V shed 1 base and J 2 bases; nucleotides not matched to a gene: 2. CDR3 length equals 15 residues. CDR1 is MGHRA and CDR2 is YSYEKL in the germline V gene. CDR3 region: CASSQVAGAYNEQFF. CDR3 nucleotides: TGCGCCAGCAGCCAAGTTGCGGGGGCCTACAATGAGCAGTTCTTC.

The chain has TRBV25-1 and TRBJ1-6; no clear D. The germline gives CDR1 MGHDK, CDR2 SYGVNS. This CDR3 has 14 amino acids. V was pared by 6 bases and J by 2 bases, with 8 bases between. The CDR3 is CASRGTAYNSPLHF. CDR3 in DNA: TGTGCCAGCAGGGGTACCGCCTATAATTCACCCCTCCACTTT.

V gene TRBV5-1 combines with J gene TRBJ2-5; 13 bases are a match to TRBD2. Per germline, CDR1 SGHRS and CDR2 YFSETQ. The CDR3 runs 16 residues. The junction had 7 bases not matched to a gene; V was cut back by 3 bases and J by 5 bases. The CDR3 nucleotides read TGCGCCAGCAGCTCGTTGACTAGCGGGGGGAAGGAGACCCAGTACTTC. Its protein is CASSSLTSGGKETQYF.

CDR3 region: CASSPQTANDQPQHF. The DNA for the CDR3 is TGTGCCAGCTCACCACAGACGGCTAATGATCAGCCCCAGCATTTT. The gene calls are TRBV18 and TRBJ1-5; D remains unclear. Germline assignment: CDR1 KGHSH and CDR2 LQKENI. The V gene lost 1 base and the J gene lost 5 bases, with 12 bases spanning the gap. The length of the CDR3 is 15 residues.

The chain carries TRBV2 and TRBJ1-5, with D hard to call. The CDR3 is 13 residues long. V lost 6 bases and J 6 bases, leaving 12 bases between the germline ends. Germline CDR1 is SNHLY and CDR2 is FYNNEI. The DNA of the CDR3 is TGTGCCAGCAGACCGCAGGAGGGTCAGCCCCAGCATTTT. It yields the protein CASRPQEGQPQHF. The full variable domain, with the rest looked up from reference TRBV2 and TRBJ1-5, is EPEVTQTPSHQVTQMGQEVILRCVPISNHLYFYWYRQILGQKVEFLVSFYNNEISEKSEIFDDQFSVERPDGSNFTLKIRSTKLEDSAMYFCASRPQEGQPQHFGDGTRLSIL.

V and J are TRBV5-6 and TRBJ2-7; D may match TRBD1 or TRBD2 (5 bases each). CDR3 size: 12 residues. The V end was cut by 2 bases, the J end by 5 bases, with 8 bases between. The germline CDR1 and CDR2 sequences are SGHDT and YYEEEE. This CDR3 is CASSFRGDEQYF. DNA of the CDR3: TGTGCCAGCAGCTTCAGAGGGGACGAGCAGTACTTC.

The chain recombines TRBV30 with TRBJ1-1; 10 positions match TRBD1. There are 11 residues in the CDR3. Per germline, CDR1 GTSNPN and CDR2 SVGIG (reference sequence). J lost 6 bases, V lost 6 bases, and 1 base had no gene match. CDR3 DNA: TGTGCCTGTGGACAGGGGGCTGAAGCTTTCTTT. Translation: CACGQGAEAFF.

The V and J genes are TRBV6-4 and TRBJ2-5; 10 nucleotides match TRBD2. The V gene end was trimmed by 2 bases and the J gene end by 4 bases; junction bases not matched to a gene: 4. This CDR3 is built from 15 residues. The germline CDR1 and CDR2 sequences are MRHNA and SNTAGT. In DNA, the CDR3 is TGTGCCAGCAGTGACAAGGCTAGCGGGGGAGAGACCCAGTACTTC. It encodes CASSDKASGGETQYF.

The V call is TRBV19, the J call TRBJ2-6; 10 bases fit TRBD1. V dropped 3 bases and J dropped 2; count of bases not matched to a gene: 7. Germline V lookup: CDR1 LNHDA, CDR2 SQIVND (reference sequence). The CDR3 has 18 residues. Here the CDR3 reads CASSIGNGQGAGANVLTF. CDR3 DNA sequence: TGTGCCAGTAGTATTGGTAACGGACAGGGGGCTGGGGCCAACGTCCTGACTTTC.

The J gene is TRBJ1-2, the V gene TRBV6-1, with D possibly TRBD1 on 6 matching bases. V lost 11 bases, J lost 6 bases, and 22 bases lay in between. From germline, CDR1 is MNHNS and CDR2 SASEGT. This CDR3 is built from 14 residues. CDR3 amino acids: CALMGAGALDGYTF. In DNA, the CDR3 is TGTGCCCTCATGGGGGCAGGGGCTTTGGATGGCTACACCTTC.